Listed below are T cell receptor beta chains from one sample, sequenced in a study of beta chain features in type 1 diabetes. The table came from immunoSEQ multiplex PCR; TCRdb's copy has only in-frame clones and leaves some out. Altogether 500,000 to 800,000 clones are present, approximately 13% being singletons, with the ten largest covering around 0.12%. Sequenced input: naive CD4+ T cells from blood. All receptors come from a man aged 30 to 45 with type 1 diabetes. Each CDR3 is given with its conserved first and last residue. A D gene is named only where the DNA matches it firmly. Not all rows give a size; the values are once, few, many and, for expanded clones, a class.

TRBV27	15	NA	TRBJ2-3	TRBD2	TGTGCCAGCAGTTTAAGCGGGGCCTACACAGATACGCAGTATTTT	CASSLSGAYTDTQYF
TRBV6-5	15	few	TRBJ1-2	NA	TGTGCCAGCAGCCCCCCTCAGGGAGTTGGCTATGGCTACACCTTC	CASSPPQGVGYGYTF
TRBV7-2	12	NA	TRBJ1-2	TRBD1	TGTGCCAGCAGCGCCGACAGGGACGGCTACACCTTC	CASSADRDGYTF
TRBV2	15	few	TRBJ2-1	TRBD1	TGTGCCAGCAGCCCCCGGGACAGCCAGCACAATGAGCAGTTCTTC	CASSPRDSQHNEQFF
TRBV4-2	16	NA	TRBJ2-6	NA	TGTGCCAGCAGCCAAGATCAGTCCTCTGGGGCCAACGTCCTGACTTTC	CASSQDQSSGANVLTF
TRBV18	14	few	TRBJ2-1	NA	TGTGCCAGCTCACCTGACAGCTCCTACAATGAGCAGTTCTTC	CASSPDSSYNEQFF
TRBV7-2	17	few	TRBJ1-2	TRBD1	TGTGCCAGCAGCTCTTCCGGGACAGTCACGGCCCTCTATGGCTACACCTTC	CASSSSGTVTALYGYTF
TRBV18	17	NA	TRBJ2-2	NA	TGTGCCAGCTCACCACGGGCACCGACGGGGTTGACCGGGGAGCTGTTTTTT	CASSPRAPTGLTGELFF
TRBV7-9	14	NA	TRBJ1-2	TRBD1	TGTGCCAGCAGCTCCGGACAGGGTCGCTATGGCTACACCTTC	CASSSGQGRYGYTF
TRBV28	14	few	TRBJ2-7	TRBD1	TGTGCCACCCACAGGACAGGGGGCTCCTACGAGCAGTACTTC	CATHRTGGSYEQYF
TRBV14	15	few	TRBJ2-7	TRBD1	TGTGCCAGCAGCCCGTCGGACAGGGGGACCTACGAGCAGTACTTC	CASSPSDRGTYEQYF
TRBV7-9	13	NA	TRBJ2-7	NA	TGTGCCAGCAGCTCGGACACGCCCTACGAGCAGTACTTC	CASSSDTPYEQYF
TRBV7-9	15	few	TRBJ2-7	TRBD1	TGTGCCAGCAGCTTAGCACAGGGGGAGAGATACGAGCAGTACTTC	CASSLAQGERYEQYF
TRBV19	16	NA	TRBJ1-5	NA	TGTGCCAGTAGTCCCCGGAACCATGGGGGCAATCAGCCCCAGCATTTT	CASSPRNHGGNQPQHF
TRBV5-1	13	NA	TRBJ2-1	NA	TGCGCCAGCAGCTTGGGAAGGGAAAATGAGCAGTTCTTC	CASSLGRENEQFF
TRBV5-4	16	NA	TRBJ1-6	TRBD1	TGTGCCAGCAGCAACCGGGACAGGGGGACCGGTTCACCCCTCCACTTT	CASSNRDRGTGSPLHF
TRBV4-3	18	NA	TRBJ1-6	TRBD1	TGCGCCAGCAGCCAAGATCCAGGGGGCGCGTCCCATATCTCACCCCTCCACTTT	CASSQDPGGASHISPLHF
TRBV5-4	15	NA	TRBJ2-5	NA	TGTGCCAGCAGCCGCAGCGCGGGGGCTCAAGAGACCCAGTACTTC	CASSRSAGAQETQYF
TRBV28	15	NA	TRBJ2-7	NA	TGTGCCAGCACCGAAACAGGGATGGCCTCCTACGAGCAGTACTTC	CASTETGMASYEQYF
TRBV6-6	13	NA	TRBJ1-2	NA	TGTGCCAGCAGTTACATTCCTAACTATGGCTACACCTTC	CASSYIPNYGYTF
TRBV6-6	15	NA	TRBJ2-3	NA	TGTGCCAGCAGTTTTCCCGGGAGCGGAGCAGATACGCAGTATTTT	CASSFPGSGADTQYF
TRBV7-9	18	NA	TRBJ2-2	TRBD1	TGTGCCAGCAGCTCCTCCACGGACAGGGGAGGCCTCACCGGGGAGCTGTTTTTT	CASSSSTDRGGLTGELFF
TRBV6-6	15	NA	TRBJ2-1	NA	TGTGCCAGCAGTCCGGGACACCTAGGTCGGGATGAGCAGTTCTTC	CASSPGHLGRDEQFF
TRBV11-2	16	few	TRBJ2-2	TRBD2	TGTGCCAGCAGCTTAAGCCTAGCGGATAACACCGGGGAGCTGTTTTTT	CASSLSLADNTGELFF
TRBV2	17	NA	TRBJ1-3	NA	TGTGCCAGCAGTGAACCTTCGGCAGGGGCCTCTGGAAACACCATATATTTT	CASSEPSAGASGNTIYF
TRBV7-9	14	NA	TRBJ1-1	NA	TGTGCCAGTCCTACGGAGACCAAGAACACTGAAGCTTTCTTT	CASPTETKNTEAFF
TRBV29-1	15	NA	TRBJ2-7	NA	TGCAGCGTTGACTCTGGACCCCAAAGCTCCTACGAGCAGTACTTC	CSVDSGPQSSYEQYF
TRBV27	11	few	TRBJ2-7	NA	TGTGCCAGCAGTTCCCTCTACGAGCAGTACTTC	CASSSLYEQYF
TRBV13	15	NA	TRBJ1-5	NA	TGTGCCAGCAGCCTTAGTGGGGGTAGGCATCAGCCCCAGCATTTT	CASSLSGGRHQPQHF
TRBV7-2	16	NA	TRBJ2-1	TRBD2	TGTGCCAGCAGCCCCGGGACTAGCGGGGGGGCGGGGGAGCAGTTCTTC	CASSPGTSGGAGEQFF
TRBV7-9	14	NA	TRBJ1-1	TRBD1	TGTGCCAGCAGCCTGGGACAGTTGAACACTGAAGCTTTCTTT	CASSLGQLNTEAFF
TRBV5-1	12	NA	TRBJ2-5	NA	TGCGCCAGCAGCTTTACGCCGGAGACCCAGTACTTC	CASSFTPETQYF
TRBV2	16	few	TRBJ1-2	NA	TGTGCCAGCAGCCCGGACCCTCGAAGGACCAACTATGGCTACACCTTC	CASSPDPRRTNYGYTF
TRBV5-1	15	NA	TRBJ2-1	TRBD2	TGCGCCAGCAGCTTAGTACTAGCGGGGGCCAATGAGCAGTTCTTC	CASSLVLAGANEQFF
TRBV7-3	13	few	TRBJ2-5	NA	TGTGCCAGCAGCTTAGGAGTTTGGGGGACCCAGTACTTC	CASSLGVWGTQYF
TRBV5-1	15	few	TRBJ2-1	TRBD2	TGCGCCAGCAGCTCTACTAGCGGGGAATACAATGAGCAGTTCTTC	CASSSTSGEYNEQFF
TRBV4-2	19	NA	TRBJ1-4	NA	TGTGCCAGCAGCCAACCGGGCTCCGGGGGGAGGGGCCTTGGTGAAAAACTGTTTTTT	CASSQPGSGGRGLGEKLFF
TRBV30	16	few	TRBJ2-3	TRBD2	TGTGCCTGGAGGAGACTAGCGGGGACAAGCACAGATACGCAGTATTTT	CAWRRLAGTSTDTQYF
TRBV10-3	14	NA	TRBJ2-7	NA	TGTGCCACTAAACCCCCCTTCGACGGCTACGAGCAGTACTTC	CATKPPFDGYEQYF
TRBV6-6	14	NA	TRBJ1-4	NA	TGTGCCAGCAGTTACTCGACCGCTAATGAAAAACTGTTTTTT	CASSYSTANEKLFF
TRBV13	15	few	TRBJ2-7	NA	TGTGCCAGCAGCTTGAGGGGCGACATCAAATACGAGCAGTACTTC	CASSLRGDIKYEQYF
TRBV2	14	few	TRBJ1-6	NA	TGTGCCAGCAGGGACGGATCCAATAATTCACCCCTCCACTTT	CASRDGSNNSPLHF
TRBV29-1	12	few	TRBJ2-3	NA	TGCAGCGTTGATGAAGGAACAGATACGCAGTATTTT	CSVDEGTDTQYF
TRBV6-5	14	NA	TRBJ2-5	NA	TGTGCCAGCAGTTACTCGGGGACAAGAGAGACCCAGTACTTC	CASSYSGTRETQYF
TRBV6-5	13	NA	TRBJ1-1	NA	TGTGCCAGCAGTTACTCCTCACTGACTGAAGCTTTCTTT	CASSYSSLTEAFF
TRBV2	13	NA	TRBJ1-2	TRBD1	TGTGCCAGTACAGGGGACCTCCTAGGTGGCTACACCTTC	CASTGDLLGGYTF
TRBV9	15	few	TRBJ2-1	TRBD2	TGTGCCAGCAGTAGGACTAGCGGGGTCTGGGGTGAGCAGTTCTTC	CASSRTSGVWGEQFF
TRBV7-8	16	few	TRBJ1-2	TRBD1	TGTGCCAGCAGCTTAGTTAGGACAGGGGGCTCCTATGGCTACACCTTC	CASSLVRTGGSYGYTF
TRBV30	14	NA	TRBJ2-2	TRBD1	TGTGCCTGGACGGGACAGGTGGTTATCGGGGAGCTGTTTTTT	CAWTGQVVIGELFF
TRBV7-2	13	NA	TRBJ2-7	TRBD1	TGTGCCAGCAGCTATGACAGGGGTGGAGAGCAGTACTTC	CASSYDRGGEQYF
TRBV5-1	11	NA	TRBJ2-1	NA	TGCGCCAGCAGCTTGGACCATGAGCAGTTCTTC	CASSLDHEQFF
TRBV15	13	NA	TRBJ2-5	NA	TGTGCCACCAGCGGGACGGCTCAAGAGACCCAGTACTTC	CATSGTAQETQYF
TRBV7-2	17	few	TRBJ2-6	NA	TGTGCCAGCAGCCCACAACCGCAGGGCTCTGGGGCCAACGTCCTGACTTTC	CASSPQPQGSGANVLTF
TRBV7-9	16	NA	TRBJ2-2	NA	TGTGCCAGCAGCCCGTGGACAGGGAGGGCCACCGGGGAGCTGTTTTTT	CASSPWTGRATGELFF
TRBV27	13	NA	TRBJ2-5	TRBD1	TGTGCCAGCAGGGTGACAGGGATAGAGACCCAGTACTTC	CASRVTGIETQYF
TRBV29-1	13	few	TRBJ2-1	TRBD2	TGCAGCGTTTCGGGGGGGCTGTACGATGAGCAGTTCTTC	CSVSGGLYDEQFF
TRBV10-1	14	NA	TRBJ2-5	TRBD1	TGCGCCAGCAGTGAGTCGGGACAGCAAGAGACCCAGTACTTC	CASSESGQQETQYF